Listed here are 5 T cell receptor beta chains from one sample, sequenced in a study of breast tumors, draining lymph nodes, adjacent tissues. Via MiXCR, TCRdb re-called the multiplex PCR reads, giving one row per CDR3 protein. The table shows over 35,000 distinct CDR3 sequences, with 36% occurring only once. The sequenced material came from breast tumor tissue. Receptors were obtained from a female donor with breast cancer. Some clones in this sample may be carry-over from other donors' samples.

The chain employs TRBV6-5 and TRBJ2-5; 9 positions match TRBD1. The J segment lost 5 bases and the V segment lost 2 bases, leaving 3 bases of the junction unmatched. The CDR3 extends over 14 amino acids. CDR1 is MNHEY, CDR2 SVGAGI, per germline. The CDR3 sequence is CASSYTGGLETQYF. CDR3 DNA sequence: TGTGCCAGCAGTTACACAGGGGGCCTGGAGACCCAGTACTTC.

The chain recombines TRBV9 with TRBJ2-3; D is perhaps TRBD1 (6 bases). From germline, CDR1 is SGDLS and CDR2 YYNGEE. Deletions cut 4 bases from V and 6 bases from J, with 12 bases between. This CDR3 spans 13 amino acids. This chain's CDR3 is CASSSQGSDTQYF. The CDR3 DNA is TGTGCCAGCAGCTCCCAGGGGTCGGATACGCAGTATTTT.

This clonotype was counted many times. The chain combines TRBV6-6 with TRBJ2-1, with TRBD2 matching over 8 bases. This CDR3 has 14 amino acids. With 2 bases clipped from V and 5 bases from J, the junction kept 2 bases outside the gene matches. Per germline, CDR1 MNHNY and CDR2 SVGAGI (reference sequence). Here the CDR3 DNA reads TGTGCCAGCAGTTACGAGCGGGGGAACAATGAGCAGTTCTTC. Translated, it gives CASSYERGNNEQFF.

In its sample, this clonotype was seen a few times. The chain couples TRBV6-5 to TRBJ2-5; TRBD2 agrees at 10 bases. The ends lost 6 bases at V and 5 bases at J; junction bases unmatched: 12. The CDR3 has 16 residues. Germline CDR1 MNHEY, CDR2 SVGAGI. The CDR3 reads CASRSPSSGSGETQYF. The CDR3 nucleotides read TGTGCCAGCAGGTCCCCTTCTAGCGGGAGCGGGGAGACCCAGTACTTC.

The J gene is TRBJ2-7, the V gene TRBV6-6; a possible D gene is TRBD1 (6 bases). Germline V lookup: CDR1 MNHNY, CDR2 SVGAGI (reference sequence). There are 12 residues in the CDR3. V lost 8 bases and J lost 2, with 10 bases in between. DNA of the CDR3: TGTGCCAGCGCAGGGGCAACCTACGAGCAGTACTTC. It codes for CASAGATYEQYF.